These T cell receptor beta chains were read from a single sample in a study of T cell responses to AZD1222 COVID-19 vaccine. Only in-frame clones appear in the TCRdb table, and some are missing; sequencing was by immunoSEQ multiplex PCR. The sample holds over 120,000 clones; 90% to 95% are singletons and the top ten take approximately 12%. The sequencing used peripheral blood, collected after recovery from COVID-19. The receptors originated from an adult who had recovered from COVID-19. CDR3s include the opening cysteine and the closing phenylalanine or tryptophan. A D gene is named only where the DNA matches it firmly. Clone size is not always given. Where it is, it says once, few, many or a class for expanded clones.

>.|TRBD2|TRBJ2-1|TRBV10-1
CASSELFERGLAGGSSYNEQFF
TGCGCCAGCAGTGAGTTGTTTGAACGGGGACTAGCGGGAGGTAGTTCGTACAATGAGCAGTTCTTC
>.|TRBD1|TRBJ1-5|TRBV28
CASIPGTGFREGNQPQHF
TGTGCCAGCATCCCCGGGACAGGGTTCCGAGAGGGCAATCAGCCCCAGCATTTT
>.|TRBD1|TRBJ2-7|TRBV28
CASSLNWGGQGEVRNF
TGTGCCAGCAGTTTAAATTGGGGTGGGCAGGGGGAAGTGCGAAACTTC
>.|TRBD2|TRBJ2-1|TRBV5-1
CASSSRTRIGNEQFF
TGCGCCAGCAGCTCCCGGACTAGGATAGGCAATGAGCAGTTCTTC
>.|.|TRBJ1-4|TRBV29-1
CSVETVGGEKLFF
TGCAGCGTTGAGACTGTGGGGGGTGAAAAACTGTTTTTT
>.|.|TRBJ1-6|TRBV14
CASSLTDNSPLHF
TGTGCCAGCAGCCTAACGGACAATTCACCCCTCCACTTT
>.|.|TRBJ1-2|TRBV28
CASSFPPGRYGYTF
TGTGCCAGCAGTTTCCCCCCCGGGAGGTATGGCTACACCTTC
>.|TRBD1|TRBJ1-5|TRBV9
CASSPTGVGNQPQHF
TGTGCCAGCAGCCCGACAGGGGTCGGCAATCAGCCCCAGCATTTT
>once|.|TRBJ2-3|TRBV9
CASSVDNRGGTDTQYF
TGTGCCAGCAGCGTGGATAATAGGGGGGGCACAGATACGCAGTATTTT
>.|.|TRBJ2-7|TRBV28
CASSTTGSYEQYF
TGTGCCAGCAGTACGACAGGATCCTACGAGCAGTACTTC
>.|TRBD1|TRBJ1-1|TRBV19
CASSPYLDRGSTEAFF
TGTGCCAGTAGTCCTTACCTTGACAGGGGTAGCACTGAAGCTTTCTTT
>.|TRBD2|TRBJ2-1|TRBV5-1
CASSSAGTSGISAPYNEQFF
TGCGCCAGCAGTTCTGCCGGGACTAGCGGGATTTCCGCGCCCTACAATGAGCAGTTCTTC
>.|.|TRBJ2-7|TRBV4-1
CASSLGRAPSYEQYF
TGCGCCAGCAGCCTCGGTAGGGCCCCCTCCTACGAGCAGTACTTC
>.|TRBD2|TRBJ2-1|TRBV5-6
CASSPGLAGGTSNEQFF
TGTGCCAGCAGCCCGGGACTAGCGGGGGGTACCTCCAATGAGCAGTTCTTC
>.|TRBD1|TRBJ1-2|TRBV3-1/TRBV3-2
CASSQGGQGSYGYTF
TGTGCCAGCAGCCAAGGGGGACAGGGTAGCTATGGCTACACCTTC
>once|.|TRBJ1-3|TRBV7-8
CASSLNTWSHGENTIYF
TGTGCCAGCAGCCTGAATACGTGGAGCCATGGCGAAAACACCATATATTTT
>.|.|TRBJ2-1|TRBV27
CASSIHGRDEQFF
TGTGCCAGCAGTATTCACGGACGGGATGAGCAGTTCTTC
>.|TRBD1|TRBJ2-7|TRBV27
CASRPSRDRGSEQYF
TGTGCCAGCAGGCCCTCTCGTGACAGGGGCTCCGAGCAGTACTTC
>.|TRBD1|TRBJ1-4|TRBV2
CASSADRGGEKLFF
TGTGCCAGCAGTGCGGACAGGGGGGGAGAAAAACTGTTTTTT
>.|TRBD2|TRBJ2-3|TRBV29-1
CSVEFRAGAVKDTQYF
TGCAGCGTTGAGTTTCGAGCGGGGGCGGTGAAAGATACGCAGTATTTT
>.|.|TRBJ2-3|TRBV29-1
CSVPKQGYSTDTQYF
TGCAGCGTCCCTAAGCAGGGTTACAGCACAGATACGCAGTATTTT
>.|.|TRBJ2-7|TRBV10-1
CASSEGAGYEQYF
TGCGCCAGCAGTGAAGGGGCCGGGTACGAGCAGTACTTC
>.|.|TRBJ2-3|TRBV5-6
CASSFSGTQYF
TGTGCCAGCAGCTTCTCGGGTACGCAGTATTTT
>.|.|TRBJ2-6|TRBV5-1
CASSLGEYSGANVLTF
TGCGCCAGCAGCTTGGGCGAATACTCTGGGGCCAACGTCCTGACTTTC
>.|TRBD2|TRBJ2-3|TRBV5-1
CASSFRSGSRTDTQYF
TGCGCCAGCAGCTTCAGGAGCGGGAGTAGAACAGATACGCAGTATTTT
>once|.|TRBJ2-5|TRBV5-4
CASSRPDYQETQYF
TGTGCCAGCAGCCGACCGGACTACCAAGAGACCCAGTACTTC
>once|.|TRBJ1-6|TRBV5-4
CASSLGQGNSPLHF
TGTGCCAGCAGCTTGGGCCAGGGGAATTCACCCCTCCACTTT
>.|.|TRBJ1-5|TRBV24-1
CATSDTRDPDQPQHF
TGTGCCACCAGTGACACCAGGGACCCTGATCAGCCCCAGCATTTT
>.|.|TRBJ2-7|TRBV5-1
CASSFYQALAPYEQYF
TGCGCCAGCAGCTTTTACCAGGCCCTGGCCCCCTACGAGCAGTACTTC
>.|.|TRBJ1-6|TRBV6-5
CASSTPGGRNSPLHF
TGTGCCAGCAGTACCCCCGGGGGCCGAAATTCACCCCTCCACTTT
>.|.|TRBJ1-1|TRBV27
CASSSPGIGTEAFF
TGTGCCAGCAGTTCTCCAGGGATAGGCACTGAAGCTTTCTTT
>.|TRBD1|TRBJ1-1|TRBV7-9
CASSPRGQGLNTEAFF
TGTGCCAGCAGCCCGAGGGGGCAGGGCCTGAACACTGAAGCTTTCTTT
>.|.|TRBJ1-1|TRBV28
CASSPLWRGRNTEAFF
TGTGCCAGCAGTCCCCTATGGAGGGGCCGGAACACTGAAGCTTTCTTT
>.|.|TRBJ1-1|TRBV3-1/TRBV3-2
CASSRTGILEAFF
TGTGCCAGCAGCCGTACAGGGATACTTGAAGCTTTCTTT
>.|.|TRBJ2-2|TRBV5-5
CASSFRQAGELFF
TGTGCCAGCAGCTTCCGACAGGCCGGGGAGCTGTTTTTT
>.|.|TRBJ2-7|TRBV5-1
CASSLSGGTFYEQYF
TGCGCCAGCAGCTTGTCAGGCGGCACCTTCTACGAGCAGTACTTC
>once|TRBD1|TRBJ2-7|TRBV5-1
CASSLGIGQGTYEQYF
TGCGCCAGCAGCTTGGGTATAGGACAGGGGACCTACGAGCAGTACTTC
>.|TRBD1|TRBJ2-7|TRBV28
CASSSGQGQQYF
TGTGCCAGCAGTTCAGGACAGGGGCAGCAGTACTTC
>.|TRBD1|TRBJ1-2|TRBV7-3
CASSAQGQGAGGYTF
TGTGCCAGCAGCGCCCAAGGACAGGGGGCGGGTGGCTACACCTTC
>.|.|TRBJ2-3|TRBV5-6
CASSFQGRSTDTQYF
TGTGCCAGCAGCTTTCAGGGCCGTAGCACAGATACGCAGTATTTT
>.|.|TRBJ2-7|TRBV9
CASSVSGGPTEQYF
TGTGCCAGCAGCGTCTCCGGGGGCCCTACCGAGCAGTACTTC
>once|TRBD2|TRBJ2-5|TRBV28
CASSMAGTAGGQYF
TGTGCCAGCAGCATGGCCGGGACAGCGGGAGGCCAGTACTTC
>.|TRBD2|TRBJ2-7|TRBV28
CASSPVGGRELYEQYF
TGTGCCAGCAGTCCCGTTGGAGGGCGGGAGCTCTACGAGCAGTACTTC
>.|.|TRBJ1-2|TRBV27
CASSFGFNYGYTF
TGTGCCAGCAGTTTTGGATTTAACTATGGCTACACCTTC
>.|.|TRBJ1-5|TRBV7-9
CASSLAGGWGDIRNQPQHF
TGTGCCAGCAGCTTAGCGGGTGGTTGGGGAGACATTCGCAATCAGCCCCAGCATTTT
>.|.|TRBJ1-5|TRBV6-4
CASSDSYSNQPQHF
TGTGCCAGCAGTGACAGTTATAGCAATCAGCCCCAGCATTTT
>once|.|TRBJ1-4|TRBV6-5
CASSYSVGRSEKLFF
TGTGCCAGCAGTTACTCGGTAGGGAGAAGCGAAAAACTGTTTTTT
>.|.|TRBJ2-7|TRBV7-9
CASSDTGASYEQYF
TGTGCCAGCAGCGACACCGGGGCCTCCTACGAGCAGTACTTC
>.|TRBD2|TRBJ2-3|TRBV2
CASSDRLAATDTQYF
TGTGCCAGCAGTGATCGTCTAGCGGCCACAGATACGCAGTATTTT
>.|.|TRBJ2-3|TRBV19
CASTEGRGDTQYF
TGTGCCAGCACAGAGGGCAGGGGAGATACGCAGTATTTT
>.|TRBD1|TRBJ2-1|TRBV4-2
CASSQERQGWQFF
TGTGCCAGCAGCCAAGAACGACAGGGATGGCAGTTCTTC
>.|TRBD1|TRBJ1-5|TRBV15
CATSRDKQGVYDQPQHF
TGTGCCACCAGCAGAGATAAACAGGGGGTTTATGATCAGCCCCAGCATTTT
>.|TRBD2|TRBJ2-1|TRBV28
CASGGLAGDEQFF
TGTGCCAGCGGGGGACTAGCGGGAGATGAGCAGTTCTTC
>.|TRBD1|TRBJ1-3|TRBV28
CASRVGQAGSGNTIYF
TGTGCCAGCAGGGTGGGACAGGCGGGCTCTGGAAACACCATATATTTT
>.|.|TRBJ2-2|TRBV3-1/TRBV3-2
CASSRDTLFTRLFF
TGTGCCAGCAGCCGGGACACCCTATTCACACGGCTGTTTTTT
>.|.|TRBJ2-1|TRBV28
CASSLAPRAEQFF
TGTGCCAGCAGTCTCGCCCCTCGGGCGGAGCAGTTCTTC
>.|.|TRBJ1-5|TRBV5-1
CASSLFSPPDRQPQHF
TGCGCCAGCAGCTTGTTTTCTCCTCCGGACAGACAGCCCCAGCATTTT
>.|TRBD1|TRBJ2-7|TRBV10-2
CASSPTRGPGEQYF
TGCGCCAGCAGTCCTACTAGGGGGCCGGGCGAGCAGTACTTC
>once|.|TRBJ2-1|TRBV28
CASTLPGTPQGNEQFF
TGTGCCAGCACCCTCCCAGGGACACCTCAGGGCAATGAGCAGTTCTTC
>.|TRBD1|TRBJ1-2|TRBV29-1
CSATGGSDYGYTF
TGCAGCGCAACAGGGGGGTCCGACTATGGCTACACCTTC